The present TCR beta chain was sequenced within a study of a mutant IDH1 vaccine in newly diagnosed glioma. Background on the study: Patients got their first vaccination 4-6 weeks after radiotherapy alone, or with temozolomide cycles. Averaging around 42 years of age, treated patients were approximately 60% male and around 40% female. General observations from the study: The authors found pseudoprogression apparently unrelated to changes in top peripheral T cell clonotypes. Immune responses induced by vaccination arose in 93.3% of the patients.

The time point: week 5, during vaccination. The content of each vaccine dose was 300 ug of mutant IDH1 20-mer peptide, and topical imiquimod accompanied it. Here immunoSEQ multiplex PCR was the method, and the copy in TCRdb shows in-frame clones only, minus some. The sample holds approximately 60,000 clones; 75% to 90% are singletons and the top ten take roughly 5.1%. Germline-derived CDR1 and CDR2 are MNHEY and SMNVEV (reference sequence). The CDR3 loop spans 19 amino acids. Trimming left V 2 bases short and J 0 bases short, with 23 bases between. Details on this clone: Its antigen is not identified.

Sequenced material: PBMCs, taken from a glioma patient whose treatment included an IDH1 peptide vaccine. This chain uses TRBV27 with TRBJ2-7; tentative D call: TRBD2 (6 bases). The receptor was derived from a woman aged 40 to 50 with glioma. In DNA, the CDR3 is TGTGCCAGCAGTTTACTCCGGGAGTCAGGGTTTATGGGCTCCTACGAGCAGTACTTC. Its translation: CASSLLRESGFMGSYEQYF.